Shown below are 7 T cell receptor beta chains from a single sample sequenced in a study of CD8 T cells in Susac syndrome. Random hexamers were used to reverse transcribe an amount of about 0.5 to 1 ug RNA. Using its own MiXCR run on the immunoSEQ multiplex PCR reads, TCRdb lists one record per CDR3 protein. The data contain some 260,000 distinct CDR3 sequences, approximately 92% of them seen just once; the ten biggest clones take up less than 0.075%. Sequencing used CD4+ T cells from PBMCs. These receptors came from a human donor with multiple sclerosis.

This chain joins TRBV30 and TRBJ1-1; D is ambiguous. CDR1 is GTSNPN, CDR2 SVGIG, per germline (reference sequence). The CDR3 loop spans 13 amino acids. Trimming took off 2 bases at V and 1 base at J, with 8 bases between the two ends. The CDR3 DNA reads as TGTGCCTGGAGTATGGCAACGAACACTGAAGCTTTCTTT. Its translation is CAWSMATNTEAFF.

Note on this clonotype: Germline is not matched at one junction end, which may reflect a read error. V gene TRBV30 combines with J gene TRBJ1-1, with D uncertain. Germline V gene lookup returns CDR1 GTSNPN and CDR2 SVGIG (reference sequence). The CDR3 is made up of 16 amino acids. The CDR3 sequence is CAWSDLMGHLNTEAFF. CDR3 nucleotides: TGTGCTTGGAGTGATCTAATGGGCCATTTAAACACTGAAGCTTTCTTT.

This clonotype turned up a few times. V gene TRBV28 combines with J gene TRBJ2-7; no firm D call. CDR1 is MDHEN, CDR2 SYDVKM, per germline. This CDR3 is 11 amino acids long. Between the trimmed V and J ends, which lost 3 bases and 5 bases, there was a span of 5 bases. CDR3 protein: CASSLRHEQYF. DNA for the CDR3: TGTGCCAGCAGTTTGAGACACGAGCAGTACTTC.

The chain uses TRBV2 and TRBJ1-2, with a tentative D call TRBD1 (5 bases). V lost 4 bases and J 6 bases, leaving 15 bases between the germline ends. Germline values: CDR1 SNHLY, CDR2 FYNNEI. The CDR3 is 14 amino acids. In nucleotides, the CDR3 is TGTGCCAGCAGTGTGGCCAGGTCCAGGGATGGCTACACCTTC. Amino acids: CASSVARSRDGYTF.

The rearrangement joins TRBV27 to TRBJ1-1, with D hard to call. Germline CDR1 is MNHEY and CDR2 is SMNVEV (reference sequence). The CDR3 has 19 residues. Trimming stripped 5 bases from V and 0 bases from J, with 25 bases between. In DNA form, the CDR3 reads TGTGCCAGCAGTCTCCGCGGGGTAGCGCTCCCCGCAATGAACACTGAAGCTTTCTTT. Translating gives CASSLRGVALPAMNTEAFF.

This CDR3 reads CASSPFRRGNNQPQHF. CDR3 coding DNA: TGTGCCAGCTCACCATTTCGCAGGGGTAACAATCAGCCCCAGCATTTT. The gene calls are TRBV18 and TRBJ1-5; TRBD1 might be the D (6 bases). CDR3 length equals 16 residues. Per the germline V gene, CDR1 is KGHSH and CDR2 is LQKENI. The V end lost 2 bases, the J end lost 3 bases, and 14 bases lay between the germline ends.

The rearrangement joins TRBV2 to TRBJ2-3, with 8 bases matching TRBD1. Unmatched junction bases numbered 12, after V lost 10 bases and J lost 3 bases. This CDR3 spans 15 amino acids. From germline, CDR1 is SNHLY and CDR2 FYNNEI. For the CDR3, the DNA is TGTGCCATCAGGGGGCAGGGAAAAGGTACAGATACGCAGTATTTT. It yields the protein CAIRGQGKGTDTQYF.